The 7 T cell receptor beta chains listed next were all sequenced from one sample in a study of T-cell reconstitution after alpha-beta-depleted transplantation in children. As it was prepared, the TCRbeta library received unique molecular identifiers. From the PCR reads, TCRdb called clonotypes with MiXCR, one entry per CDR3 protein. The sample includes 130,000 to 150,000 distinct CDR3 sequences, about 8.8% seen only once; the top ten take around 18%. The specimen was PBMCs, mostly from graft donor cells, collected 180 days after TCRalphabeta/CD19-depleted stem cell transplant. These receptors all stem from a female patient under 10 years old who had a stem cell transplant for congenital amegakaryocytic thrombocytopenia, so the T cells may come from the graft donor.

The sample holds many counts of this clonotype. The J gene is TRBJ1-4, the V gene TRBV4-3; perhaps TRBD1 as D (5 bases). Per the germline V gene, CDR1 is LGHNA and CDR2 is YSLEER. Trimming cost V 4 bases and J 8 bases, with 17 bases left between them. This CDR3 is built from 15 residues. The CDR3 is CASSLNGRVSEKLFF. The CDR3 DNA follows: TGCGCCAGCAGCCTAAATGGCAGGGTGAGCGAAAAACTGTTTTTT.

The sample holds many counts of this clonotype. The gene calls are TRBV28 and TRBJ2-7; D is tentatively TRBD1 or TRBD2 (6 bases each). Per germline, CDR1 MDHEN and CDR2 SYDVKM. The CDR3 spans 15 residues. The V end lost 5 bases, the J end lost 3 bases, and 17 bases lay between the germline ends. CDR3 residues: CASSRMGGQYYEQYF. For the CDR3, the DNA is TGTGCCAGCAGTCGAATGGGAGGACAGTACTACGAGCAGTACTTC.

In its sample, this clonotype was seen many times. The CDR3 here is CASSQDWRGVGDQETQYF. The CDR3 nucleotides are TGCGCCAGCAGCCAAGATTGGAGGGGAGTCGGGGACCAAGAGACCCAGTACTTC. The chain combines TRBV4-3 with TRBJ2-5, with D possibly matching TRBD2 (6 bases). The germline CDR1 and CDR2 sequences are LGHNA and YSLEER. Trimming stripped 0 bases from V and 0 bases from J, with 17 bases between. The CDR3 has 18 residues.

This clonotype was detected ten times or more. J is TRBJ1-6 and V is TRBV27; 7 bases match TRBD1. The V gene end was trimmed by 4 bases and the J gene end by 7 bases; junction bases not matched to a gene: 1. This CDR3 is built from 13 residues. Germline assignment: CDR1 MNHEY and CDR2 SMNVEV (reference sequence). CDR3 region: CASSSDRNSPLHF. The CDR3, as DNA: TGTGCCAGCAGTTCGGACAGGAATTCACCCCTCCACTTT.

This clonotype has a handful of counts. The V and J genes are TRBV7-9 and TRBJ2-7, with 8 bases identical to TRBD1. J gave up 0 bases and V 5 bases, and 6 bases lay outside the gene matches. The length of the CDR3 is 15 residues. The V gene's germline CDR1 is SEHNR and CDR2 FQNEAQ (reference sequence). As DNA, the CDR3 is TGTGCCAGCAGCCATGACAGGGGAATCTCCTACGAGCAGTACTTC. Protein sequence: CASSHDRGISYEQYF.

Judged by abundance, this clonotype is medium-sized (0.01 to 0.1%). V and J are TRBV20-1 and TRBJ1-6; the D is unclear. The germline V gene encodes CDR1 DFQATT and CDR2 SNEGSKA (reference sequence). CDR3 length: 16 amino acids. With 6 bases removed from V and 7 bases from J, the gap between germline ends came to 22 bases. CDR3 loop: CSAHNGKDGLNSPLHF. The CDR3 coding sequence is TGCAGTGCCCACAACGGCAAGGACGGCCTGAATTCACCCCTCCACTTT.

This clonotype has a count of ten or more. As DNA, the CDR3 is TGTGCCAGCAGTTTAGACTGGATCGGGGAGCTGTTTTTT. This codes for CASSLDWIGELFF. The rearrangement uses TRBV28 and TRBJ2-2; no firm D call. Trimming took 2 bases from V and 7 from J, leaving 8 bases between them. This CDR3 region has 13 residues. Germline V gene lookup returns CDR1 MDHEN and CDR2 SYDVKM.